The clone carrying this T cell receptor (beta chain) was picked up many times. The antigen is unknown. This specimen belongs to a study of prognosis after radiotherapy for stage I lung cancer. Study-wide background: Stage I lung tumors that were newly diagnosed and primary were found in approximately 15 patients, while about five patients had oligometastatic NSCLC after surgical resection of the primary tumor. The study's findings and limits: As reported, TRBV and TRBJ gene usage differed between patients who had metastases and those who did not. With medians of roughly 10,000 versus 7,000, unique TCR clone counts fell after stereotactic body radiation therapy.

This CDR3 region has 15 residues. CDR1 is KGHSY, CDR2 FQNENV, per germline. Trimming took 4 bases from V and 3 from J; bases not matched to a gene: 6. Amplicons of TCR beta CDR3 were generated from genomic DNA by two-round multiplex PCR. It was primers specific to each TRBV and TRBJ gene that first-round PCR used. Universal primers were what the second PCR round used. From the multiplex PCR reads, TCRdb called clonotypes with MiXCR, one entry per CDR3 protein. The sample has 50,000 to 75,000 distinct CDR3 sequences, approximately 26% seen once. The sequenced sample was PBMCs, obtained before or after stereotactic body radiation therapy (not recorded which). The chain combines TRBV16 with TRBJ1-1; 9 positions agree with TRBD1. This clonotype originated in a donor at least 50 years old with non-small cell lung cancer. DNA for the CDR3: TGTGCCAGCAGCCTCTGGGGACAGGGAGACACTGAAGCTTTCTTT. Its translation: CASSLWGQGDTEAFF.